The sequence of this T cell receptor beta chain was determined in a study of long-term antiretroviral therapy in people with HIV. Overall study: First collections came about a decade before the 2015 immediate-ART recommendation.

Study observations and caveats: Upon ART, diversity increased but remained lower than transplant donor controls. Drawn between about 2003 and 2017, the blood was possibly obtained under older ART regimens. Dominating the repertoire at all time points were the clones that expanded before ART.

With survey level as its setting, the immunoSEQ assay was v3.0. Generated by immunoSEQ multiplex PCR, the TCRdb table keeps only in-frame clones and is missing some. The table records about 21,000 clones, 84% of them present only once. Trimming pared 1 base from V and 2 bases from J, leaving 8 bases between. The germline CDR1 and CDR2 sequences are SGHVS and FQNEAQ. This CDR3 contains 14 residues. This clone was found once. Its antigen is unknown. The starting material was unsorted PBMCs, obtained 1.9 years after starting antiretroviral therapy. This clonotype was obtained from a woman in her 50s with HIV. The chain employs TRBV7-8 and TRBJ2-5; the D gene is possibly TRBD1 (6 bases). The CDR3 DNA reads TGTGCCAGCAGCTTAGTCAGGGGACAAGAGACCCAGTACTTC. Encoded protein: CASSLVRGQETQYF.